The 7 T cell receptor beta chains below were found in one sample sequenced in a study of neoadjuvant anti-PD-1 for oral cavity cancer. Time point reported: after neoadjuvant nivolumab, at surgical resection. TCRdb keeps only in-frame clones here, not all; method: immunoSEQ multiplex PCR. The sample lists approximately 45,000 clones, 77% occurring once. Sequencing was performed on PBMCs, taken after nivolumab (anti-PD-1) treatment. Receptors were obtained from a person aged 35-79 years with oral cavity squamous cell carcinoma.

The chain links TRBV2 to TRBJ1-1, with D possibly matching TRBD1 (6 bases). CDR3 length: 15 residues. Deletions cut 1 base from V and 4 bases from J, with 13 bases between. CDR1 SNHLY and CDR2 FYNNEI come from the germline V gene. In DNA, the CDR3 is TGTGCCAGCAGTGAAGGCGGGGGGCGTGGCACTGAAGCTTTCTTT. This sequence encodes CASSEGGGRGTEAFF.

This sequence joins TRBV5-1 and TRBJ2-5; a weak D match, TRBD2 (5 bases). V was trimmed by 2 bases and J by 3 bases, leaving 14 bases between them. The CDR3 consists of 15 residues. Germline V gene lookup returns CDR1 SGHRS and CDR2 YFSETQ. The CDR3 loop is CASSFMDSVEETQYF. Written as DNA, the CDR3 is TGCGCCAGCAGCTTTATGGACTCGGTCGAAGAGACCCAGTACTTC.

This clone has only one observation. CDR3 sequence reads: CASSPQGSYNSPLHF. The CDR3 DNA sequence: TGTGCCAGCTCCCCCCAAGGATCCTATAATTCACCCCTCCACTTT. This rearrangement joins TRBV18 to TRBJ1-6; D not resolved. Germline lookup yields CDR1 KGHSH and CDR2 LQKENI. The CDR3 spans 15 residues. The V end was cut by 6 bases, the J end by 1 base, with 10 bases between.

The chain has TRBV30 and TRBJ2-7; D is perhaps TRBD1 (5 bases). The germline V gene encodes CDR1 GTSNPN and CDR2 SVGIG (reference sequence). There are 15 residues in the CDR3. Trimming removed 0 bases at V and 5 bases at J, with 17 bases between. The CDR3 sequence is CAWSVPGLLGHEQYF. In nucleotides, the CDR3 is TGTGCCTGGAGTGTACCCGGTCTTTTGGGGCACGAGCAGTACTTC. Full variable domain (outside the CDR3, taken from reference TRBV30 and TRBJ2-7): SQTIHQWPATLVQPVGSPLSLECTVEGTSNPNLYWYRQAAGRGLQLLFYSVGIGQISSEVPQNLSASRPQDRQFILSSKKLLLSDSGFYLCAWSVPGLLGHEQYFGPGTRLTVT.

V and J are TRBV5-6 and TRBJ1-5; D is unresolved. Trimming cost V 0 bases and J 5 bases, with 6 bases left between them. Germline loops: CDR1 SGHDT, CDR2 YYEEEE. The CDR3 contains 13 residues. The CDR3 protein is CASSLAGYQPQHF. The CDR3 nucleotides read TGTGCCAGCAGCTTGGCGGGGTATCAGCCCCAGCATTTT.

The chain employs TRBV6-6 and TRBJ1-2; the D gene is possibly TRBD1 (6 bases). CDR3 size: 13 residues. Deletions cut 6 bases from V and 2 bases from J, with 10 bases between. Per the germline V gene, CDR1 is MNHNY and CDR2 is SVGAGI (reference sequence). The CDR3 coding sequence is TGTGCCAGCAGCCCGGGACAAAACTATGGCTACACCTTC. Protein: CASSPGQNYGYTF.

This chain connects TRBV7-2 to TRBJ1-1; D is perhaps TRBD1 (5 bases). The germline V and J ends were trimmed by 1 base and 5 bases, with 14 bases remaining between them. Germline V gives CDR1 SGHTA, CDR2 FQGNSA. CDR3 length: 15 amino acids. The CDR3 sequence: CASSLGAQGRTEAFF. DNA of the CDR3: TGTGCCAGCAGCTTAGGGGCCCAGGGAAGAACTGAAGCTTTCTTT.